A selection of T cell receptor beta chains follows, all from one sample in a study of shared clonotypes between healthy human individuals. The data were produced by immunoSEQ multiplex PCR, yet TCRdb's version contains in-frame clones alone and is incomplete. The table has a few million clones, approximately 92% seen once. The sequenced material came from naive CD4+ T cells sorted from blood. These TCRs come from a man aged 18 to 30 in good health. Both conserved end residues are part of each CDR3. Each record gives: CDR3 length, V gene, J gene, D gene, CDR3 protein, CDR3 DNA. D genes are given only for firm matches.

15	TRBV18	TRBJ2-7	TRBD2	CASSRERGVSYEQYF	TGTGCCAGCTCGCGTGAGCGGGGGGTCTCCTACGAGCAGTACTTC
13	TRBV11-2	TRBJ2-7	NA	CASSPTFSYEQYF	TGTGCCAGCAGCCCCACTTTCTCCTACGAGCAGTACTTC
12	TRBV2	TRBJ2-2	NA	CASSGGAGELFF	TGTGCCAGCAGCGGGGGAGCCGGGGAGCTGTTTTTT
15	TRBV6-1	TRBJ2-7	TRBD1	CASSVLGDRNYEQYF	TGTGCCAGCAGTGTATTGGGGGACAGAAATTACGAGCAGTACTTC
14	TRBV18	TRBJ1-2	TRBD1	CASSPMDRADGYTF	TGTGCCAGCTCACCTATGGACAGGGCTGATGGCTACACCTTC
14	TRBV18	TRBJ1-2	NA	CASSPGQTNYGYTF	TGTGCCAGCTCACCAGGGCAGACGAACTATGGCTACACCTTC
15	TRBV9	TRBJ2-3	NA	CASATIETSTDTQYF	TGTGCCAGCGCCACGATAGAGACAAGCACAGATACGCAGTATTTT
16	TRBV19	TRBJ2-5	TRBD1	CASSTGTGIGEETQYF	TGTGCCAGTAGTACAGGGACAGGGATAGGGGAGGAGACCCAGTACTTC
15	TRBV6-4	TRBJ1-1	TRBD1	CASKRDSYMNTEAFF	TGTGCCAGCAAAAGGGACAGTTACATGAACACTGAAGCTTTCTTT
14	TRBV5-5	TRBJ2-5	TRBD1	CASSLTGLAETQYF	TGTGCCAGCAGCCTGACAGGGTTGGCGGAGACCCAGTACTTC
16	TRBV7-6	TRBJ1-1	TRBD1	CASSLGQGGLDTEAFF	TGTGCCAGCAGCCTCGGACAGGGAGGTTTGGACACTGAAGCTTTCTTT
15	TRBV19	TRBJ2-1	NA	CASSIAGASYNEQFF	TGTGCCAGTAGTATAGCGGGGGCCTCCTACAATGAGCAGTTCTTC
16	TRBV18	TRBJ1-3	NA	CASSLNSPDSGNTIYF	TGTGCCAGCTCACTCAACAGTCCCGACTCTGGAAACACCATATATTTT
15	TRBV2	TRBJ1-5	TRBD1	CASSFGQGGNQPQHF	TGTGCCAGCAGTTTCGGACAGGGTGGCAATCAGCCCCAGCATTTT
14	TRBV7-2	TRBJ2-1	NA	CASSLRGTYNEQFF	TGTGCCAGCAGTTTGAGGGGAACCTACAATGAGCAGTTCTTC
15	TRBV9	TRBJ2-3	TRBD1	CASSVGQGGTDTQYF	TGTGCCAGCAGCGTAGGCCAGGGGGGCACAGATACGCAGTATTTT
16	TRBV18	TRBJ2-2	NA	CASSPQGPSNTGELFF	TGTGCCAGCTCCCCGCAGGGGCCCTCGAACACCGGGGAGCTGTTTTTT
13	TRBV4-3	TRBJ2-7	NA	CASSQETHYEQYF	TGCGCCAGCAGCCAAGAGACCCACTACGAGCAGTACTTC
14	TRBV9	TRBJ1-5	NA	CASSAGQINQPQHF	TGTGCCAGCAGCGCCGGACAAATTAATCAGCCCCAGCATTTT
16	TRBV30	TRBJ2-5	TRBD1	CAWSKTGTGKGETQYF	TGTGCCTGGTCTAAAACCGGGACAGGGAAAGGAGAGACCCAGTACTTC
14	TRBV2	TRBJ2-1	TRBD2	CASRPSGGRYEQFF	TGTGCCAGCAGGCCCAGCGGGGGGAGGTATGAGCAGTTCTTC
12	TRBV5-1	TRBJ2-1	NA	CASSVTYNEQFF	TGCGCCAGCAGCGTGACCTACAATGAGCAGTTCTTC
14	TRBV5-1	TRBJ2-5	NA	CASSLVGTQETQYF	TGCGCCAGCAGCTTGGTTGGCACCCAAGAGACCCAGTACTTC
13	TRBV5-5	TRBJ2-2	NA	CASSSQGNGELFF	TGTGCCAGCAGCTCACAGGGAAACGGGGAGCTGTTTTTT
17	TRBV2	TRBJ2-2	TRBD2	CASSPLGWRGDTGELFF	TGTGCCAGCAGTCCCCTGGGATGGCGGGGGGACACCGGGGAGCTGTTTTTT